This TCR beta chain was recovered during a study of blood T cell repertoires in COVID-19. Method: immunoSEQ multiplex PCR; TCRdb's copy keeps in-frame clones and lacks some. The repertoire holds 470,000 or so clones, around 85% seen once, with 3% to 4% in the top ten. The CDR3 length is 15 residues. CDR1 and CDR2 (germline): MDHEN, SYDVKM. V was shortened by 3 bases and J by 0 bases, with 12 bases between the two germline ends. This rearrangement joins TRBV28 to TRBJ2-7; D is perhaps TRBD1 (5 bases). Sequenced sample: peripheral blood. The clonotype originates from a human donor in a cohort sampled during active COVID-19. The CDR3 loop reads CASSFGSGYSYEQYF. The CDR3 nucleotides read TGTGCCAGCAGTTTTGGGTCAGGGTACTCCTACGAGCAGTACTTC.